A single sample is the source of the 5 T cell receptor beta chains below, sequenced in a study of T cells in women clearing cervical HPV infection. Clones were sequenced by immunoSEQ multiplex PCR, and TCRdb holds only the in-frame ones, with some missing. This sample's table reports about 44,000 clones. Sequencing used blood buffy coat. Receptor source: a woman between 18 and 75 years old with a cervical HPV16 infection that either progressed to CIN3+ or cleared (not recorded which).

Of note for this clone: The observed sequence ends 3 residues before the CDR3 terminus, with the missing tail filled in from the germline J gene. V and J are TRBV20-1 and TRBJ2-3; D unclear. CDR3 length: 11 amino acids. Germline loops: CDR1 DFQATT, CDR2 SNEGSKA (reference sequence). Trimming shortened V by 3 bases and J by 3 bases, and 4 bases separated the two germline ends. The chain's CDR3 is CSARRTDTQYF. The sequenced part of the CDR3 DNA is TGCAGTGCTAGGCGAACAGATACG.

For this clone: The observed sequence ends 3 residues before the CDR3 terminus, with the missing tail filled in from the germline J gene. The rearrangement links TRBV11-2 to TRBJ2-2, with 13 bases fitting TRBD2. CDR1 is SGHAT and CDR2 is FQNNGV in the germline V gene. Trimming cost V 5 bases and J 9 bases; bases outside gene matches: 6. The CDR3 has 15 amino acids. The sequenced part of the CDR3 DNA is TGTGCCAGCAGCCCCTTTGGGACTAGCGGGAGGGAG. Protein product: CASSPFGTSGRE. The CDR3 reads in full as CASSPFGTSGRELFF.

The CDR3 sequence: CASSMTGKQTQYF. The CDR3 DNA, read in part, is TGTGCCAGTAGTATGACGGGGAAGCAGACC. This chain links TRBV19 with TRBJ2-5; perhaps TRBD2 as D (5 bases). The CDR3 goes on 3 residues after the read ends, and that part is filled in from the germline J gene. The CDR3 length is 13 residues. Trimming stripped 3 bases from V and 6 bases from J, with 11 bases between. The V gene's germline CDR1 is LNHDA and CDR2 SQIVND (reference sequence).

For this clone: From the germline J gene comes the end of the CDR3, since the read stops 3 residues before it. This chain uses TRBV20-1 with TRBJ2-7; TRBD1 might be the D (7 bases). Between the trimmed V and J ends, which lost 3 bases and 3 bases, there was a span of 18 bases. In germline, CDR1 is DFQATT, CDR2 SNEGSKA (reference sequence). The CDR3 covers 15 residues. CDR3 sequence reads: CSARGQGRGDYEQYF. The sequenced CDR3 bases are TGCAGTGCTAGGGGGCAGGGCAGGGGGGACTACGAG.

A word on this clone: The CDR3 extends 3 residues past the end of the read, so its final part is completed from the germline J gene. V is TRBV19 and J is TRBJ1-2; no clear D. V was pared by 1 base and J by 7 bases, with 7 bases between. Germline V gene lookup returns CDR1 LNHDA and CDR2 SQIVND (reference sequence). The CDR3 covers 12 residues. Partial CDR3 DNA: TGTGCCAGTAGTATAGTAAAGGTTGGC. Translating gives CASSIVKVG. The full CDR3 sequence reads CASSIVKVGYTF.